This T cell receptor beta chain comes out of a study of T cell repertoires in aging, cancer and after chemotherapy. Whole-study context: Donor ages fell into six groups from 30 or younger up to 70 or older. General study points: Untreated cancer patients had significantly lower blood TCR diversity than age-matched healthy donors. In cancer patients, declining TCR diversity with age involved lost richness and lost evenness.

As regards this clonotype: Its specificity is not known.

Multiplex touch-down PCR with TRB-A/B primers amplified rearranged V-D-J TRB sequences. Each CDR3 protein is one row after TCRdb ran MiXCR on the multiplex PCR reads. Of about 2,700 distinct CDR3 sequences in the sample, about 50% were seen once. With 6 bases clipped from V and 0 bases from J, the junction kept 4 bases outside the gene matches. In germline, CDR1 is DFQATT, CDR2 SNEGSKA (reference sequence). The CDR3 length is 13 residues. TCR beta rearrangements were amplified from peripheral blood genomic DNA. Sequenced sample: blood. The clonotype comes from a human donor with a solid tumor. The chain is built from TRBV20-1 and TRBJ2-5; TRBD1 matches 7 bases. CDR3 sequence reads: CSAPRGYQETQYF. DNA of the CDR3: TGCAGTGCCCCCAGGGGGTACCAAGAGACCCAGTACTTC.